A single sample gave rise to the 23 T cell receptor beta chains below, sequenced in a study of blood T cell repertoires in COVID-19. Here immunoSEQ multiplex PCR was the method, and the copy in TCRdb shows in-frame clones only, minus some. Of about 670,000 clones in the sample, over 80% were seen once. The sample comprised peripheral blood. Receptors were obtained from a woman between 18 and 30 years old with acute or convalescent COVID-19.

CDR3: CASSLVKGAMTGELFF. The CDR3 DNA sequence: TGTGCCAGCAGCCTCGTTAAGGGGGCGATGACCGGGGAGCTGTTTTTT. The genes are TRBV7-9 and TRBJ2-2, with 7 bases aligning to TRBD1. The CDR3 runs to 16 residues. Germline assignment: CDR1 SEHNR and CDR2 FQNEAQ (reference sequence). The V segment lost 5 bases and the J segment 5 bases; nucleotides outside the gene matches: 11. Full variable domain (remainder filled in from reference TRBV7-9 and TRBJ2-2): DTGVSQNPRHKITKRGQNVTFRCDPISEHNRLYWYRQTLGQGPEFLTYFQNEAQLEKSRLLSDRFSAERPKGSFSTLEIQRTEQGDSAMYLCASSLVKGAMTGELFFGEGSRLTVL.

This chain joins TRBV25-1 and TRBJ1-1; D perhaps matches TRBD1 (6 bases). Deletions cut 0 bases from V and 3 bases from J, with 11 bases between. This CDR3 spans 15 amino acids. Germline CDR1 is MGHDK and CDR2 is SYGVNS. The chain's CDR3 is CASSEYGGRDTEAFF. In nucleotides, the CDR3 is TGTGCCAGCAGTGAATATGGGGGCCGCGACACTGAAGCTTTCTTT.

This clone was counted only a few times. The chain combines TRBV18 with TRBJ2-3; TRBD2 aligns across 11 bases. The CDR3 is 16 amino acids. The germline V gene encodes CDR1 KGHSH and CDR2 LQKENI. V dropped 6 bases and J dropped 7; count of bases not matched to a gene: 12. The CDR3 bases are TGTGCCAGCTCGCGCGATACTAGCGGGGGAGCTAATACGCAGTATTTT. Translated: CASSRDTSGGANTQYF. Based on the CDR3 plus reference TRBV18 and TRBJ2-3, the full variable domain is NAGVMQNPRHLVRRRGQEARLRCSPMKGHSHVYWYRQLPEEGLKFMVYLQKENIIDESGMPKERFSAEFPKEGPSILRIQQVVRGDSAAYFCASSRDTSGGANTQYFGPGTRLTVL.

The rearrangement links TRBV9 to TRBJ1-2; D uncertain. The germline V gene has CDR1 SGDLS and CDR2 YYNGEE. This CDR3 spans 13 amino acids. Trimming left V 4 bases short and J 6 bases short, with 13 bases between. CDR3 sequence (DNA): TGTGCCAGCAGCAGCGTGGATGTGCATGGCTACACCTTC. Translation: CASSSVDVHGYTF.

The chain links TRBV7-9 to TRBJ2-1; the D gene is possibly TRBD2 (6 bases). This CDR3 is 16 amino acids long. The germline V and J ends were trimmed by 1 base and 8 bases, with 18 bases remaining between them. The germline CDR1 and CDR2 sequences are SEHNR and FQNEAQ (reference sequence). The CDR3: CASSLGRVGGSDEQFF. In DNA, the CDR3 is TGTGCCAGCAGCTTAGGGAGGGTCGGAGGGAGCGATGAGCAGTTCTTC.

The chain uses TRBV5-5 and TRBJ1-2; D gene ambiguous. With 1 base removed from V and 6 bases from J, the gap between germline ends came to 7 bases. Germline CDR1 SGHKS, CDR2 YYEKEE (reference sequence). The CDR3 sequence is 12 residues long. CDR3 bases: TGTGCCAGCAGCTTGTCTGGAGATGGCTACACCTTC. Amino acid sequence: CASSLSGDGYTF.

This rearrangement joins TRBV6-5 to TRBJ1-6; D is uncertain. CDR3 length equals 13 residues. The germline V gene encodes CDR1 MNHEY and CDR2 SVGAGI. Trimming took off 7 bases at V and 9 bases at J, with 13 bases between the two ends. In DNA, the CDR3 is TGTGCCAGCACCGCGGACTGGAGTTCACCCCTCCACTTT. Translated, it gives CASTADWSSPLHF.

V gene TRBV5-1 combines with J gene TRBJ2-7; 10 bases line up with TRBD2. CDR1 and CDR2 (germline): SGHRS, YFSETQ. The CDR3 is 16 residues long. V dropped 0 bases and J dropped 0; count of bases not matched to a gene: 3. The CDR3 loop is CASSLVSGGNSYEQYF. In DNA form, the CDR3 reads TGCGCCAGCAGCTTGGTTAGCGGGGGGAACTCCTACGAGCAGTACTTC. The full variable domain, its missing parts supplied by reference TRBV5-1 and TRBJ2-7, is KAGVTQTPRYLIKTRGQQVTLSCSPISGHRSVSWYQQTPGQGLQFLFEYFSETQRNKGNFPGRFSGRQFSNSRSEMNVSTLELGDSALYLCASSLVSGGNSYEQYFGPGTRLTVT.

The V call is TRBV6-6, the J call TRBJ1-3; D not resolved. Per germline, CDR1 MNHNY and CDR2 SVGAGI (reference sequence). CDR3 length: 16 residues. V was cut by 5 bases and J by 2 bases, with 16 bases left in between. The CDR3 spells CASSLQQFYPGNTIYF. CDR3 nucleotides: TGTGCCAGCAGTCTCCAACAGTTTTATCCTGGAAACACCATATATTTT.

This sequence joins TRBV10-2 and TRBJ1-2; D is ambiguous. The V gene lost 0 bases and the J gene lost 0 bases, with 14 bases spanning the gap. The CDR3 contains 17 residues. Germline CDR1 reads WSHSY; CDR2 reads SAAADI. CDR3 sequence (DNA): TGCGCCAGCAGTGAGTCGACTTCGGCAGTAGCTAACTATGGCTACACCTTC. This translates into CASSESTSAVANYGYTF.

This chain uses TRBV5-1 with TRBJ2-3; tentative D call: TRBD1 (6 bases). In germline, CDR1 is SGHRS, CDR2 YFSETQ. V was pared by 0 bases and J by 4 bases, with 9 bases between. The CDR3 covers 14 residues. Here the CDR3 reads CASSLGAGADTQYF. Here the CDR3 DNA reads TGCGCCAGCAGCTTGGGGGCAGGGGCAGATACGCAGTATTTT.

V and J are TRBV25-1 and TRBJ1-3; D unclear. V lost 1 base and J lost 4, with 11 bases in between. Germline V CDR1 and CDR2: MGHDK, SYGVNS. The CDR3 is 15 amino acids. CDR3 nucleotides: TGTGCCAGCAGTGAATTTGGAGGGTCAGGAAACACCATATATTTT. Protein sequence: CASSEFGGSGNTIYF.

The V gene is TRBV19, the J gene TRBJ1-1; D is ambiguous. The CDR3 contains 12 residues. In germline, CDR1 is LNHDA, CDR2 SQIVND (reference sequence). The V end lost 6 bases, the J end lost 8 bases, and 13 bases lay between the germline ends. In DNA, the CDR3 is TGTGCCAGTAGGAATGGAGGCGGGGAAGCTTTCTTT. This sequence encodes CASRNGGGEAFF.

V is TRBV4-3 and J is TRBJ1-1; 7 nucleotides agree with TRBD1. This CDR3 region has 15 residues. In germline, CDR1 is LGHNA, CDR2 YSLEER. The junction had 9 bases not matched to a gene; V was cut back by 8 bases and J by 0 bases. The CDR3 DNA sequence: TGCGCCAGCGACCCGACAGGGCGGATGAACACTGAAGCTTTCTTT. Protein sequence: CASDPTGRMNTEAFF.

The chain couples TRBV7-8 to TRBJ1-3, with D perhaps TRBD1 (5 bases). Germline V CDR1 and CDR2: SGHVS, FQNEAQ. This CDR3 region has 15 residues. The germline V and J ends were trimmed by 3 bases and 1 base, with 10 bases remaining between them. The CDR3 bases are TGTGCCAGCAGCTTTACAGGTGGTTCTGGAAACACCATATATTTT. Amino acids: CASSFTGGSGNTIYF.

A single count supports this clone. This chain connects TRBV18 to TRBJ2-1; maybe TRBD1 (5 bases). The CDR3 is 16 residues long. V lost 5 bases, J lost 4 bases, and 18 bases lay in between. Germline CDR1 is KGHSH and CDR2 is LQKENI. CDR3 protein: CASSFTTEFLYNEQFF. The CDR3 coding sequence is TGTGCCAGCTCATTCACGACAGAGTTTCTGTACAATGAGCAGTTCTTC.

This chain links TRBV5-4 with TRBJ2-1, with D possibly being TRBD2 (5 bases). Trimming pared 7 bases from V and 1 base from J, leaving 15 bases between. The CDR3 spans 15 residues. The germline CDR1 and CDR2 sequences are SGHNT and YYREEE (reference sequence). This CDR3 reads CASSTPGISYNEQFF. CDR3 nucleotide sequence: TGTGCCAGCTCAACTCCGGGAATTTCCTACAATGAGCAGTTCTTC. Using reference TRBV5-4 and TRBJ2-1 for the parts outside the CDR3, the full variable domain is ETGVTQSPTHLIKTRGQQVTLRCSSQSGHNTVSWYQQALGQGPQFIFQYYREEENGRGNFPPRFSGLQFPNYSSELNVNALELDDSALYLCASSTPGISYNEQFFGPGTRLTVL.

This sequence joins TRBV6-2 or TRBV6-3 and TRBJ1-1; D ambiguous. Germline V lookup: CDR1 MNHEY, CDR2 SVGEGT. Deletions cut 0 bases from V and 5 bases from J, with 7 bases between. The CDR3 totals 13 residues. The CDR3 region has the DNA TGTGCCAGCAGTTACTCGATACAGACTGAAGCTTTCTTT. This encodes CASSYSIQTEAFF.

This clone occurred once. The DNA of the CDR3 is TGTGCCAGCCCTCCGCCCACAGAATCTAACGCAGATACGCAGTATTTT. Translating gives CASPPPTESNADTQYF. The genes are TRBV6-7 and TRBJ2-3; D not resolved. TRBV6-7 has ORF status, its function being uncertain. Trimming cost V 8 bases and J 4 bases, with 22 bases left between them. CDR3 length equals 16 residues.

The V gene is TRBV6-1, the J gene TRBJ1-3; D might be TRBD1 (5 bases). This CDR3 spans 13 amino acids. The V end was cut by 3 bases, the J end by 3 bases, with 6 bases between. CDR1 MNHNS and CDR2 SASEGT come from the germline V gene. The CDR3 is CASSEGLGNTIYF. CDR3 nucleotides: TGTGCCAGCAGTGAGGGGCTTGGAAACACCATATATTTT.

The chain has TRBV6-2 or TRBV6-3 and TRBJ1-2, with 7 positions matching TRBD1. The length of the CDR3 is 14 residues. Germline-derived CDR1 and CDR2 are MNHEY and SVGEGT. V lost 3 bases, J lost 8 bases, and 9 bases stayed unmatched. The CDR3 nucleotides are TGTGCCAGCAGTTATGGAAGGGGGCTAAGCGGCTACACCTTC. Its protein product is CASSYGRGLSGYTF.

This chain uses TRBV9 with TRBJ2-2; D is possibly TRBD2 (5 bases). Deletions cut 0 bases from V and 0 bases from J, with 6 bases between. The CDR3 consists of 15 residues. Germline V gene sequence: CDR1 SGDLS, CDR2 YYNGEE. The CDR3, as DNA: TGTGCCAGCAGCGTAGGGACTGCGAACACCGGGGAGCTGTTTTTT. It yields the protein CASSVGTANTGELFF.

This chain joins TRBV15 and TRBJ1-1; D is uncertain. The V gene lost 0 bases and the J gene lost 1 base, with 9 bases spanning the gap. Germline V lookup: CDR1 LNHNV, CDR2 YYDKDF (reference sequence). This CDR3 has 15 amino acids. The CDR3 coding sequence is TGTGCCACCAGCAGAGATCGGTATAGGAACACTGAAGCTTTCTTT. This gives the protein CATSRDRYRNTEAFF.